This T cell receptor beta chain comes out of a study of blood T cell repertoires in COVID-19. Across the whole study: Some COVID-19 samples were acute and others convalescent; all came from the United States, Italy and Spain. The cDNA or gDNA used as material had been derived from T cells, B-cell-depleted T cells, or PBMCs.

The study recruited people aged about 18 to 95 years across under 25 US areas. Cohort placement rested on clinical history that participants reported themselves. There are 19 residues in the CDR3. V dropped 1 base and J dropped 4; count of bases not matched to a gene: 11. The germline CDR1 and CDR2 sequences are SGHAT and FQNNGV. Profiled with immunoSEQ multiplex PCR; TCRdb holds only in-frame clones, not every one. The table lists around 280,000 clones, under 90% of them singletons. V usage is TRBV11-2 and J usage is TRBJ2-3, with 13 nucleotides matching TRBD2. The sample consisted of PBMCs or T cells enriched from blood (not recorded which). The TCR was taken from a woman aged 40 to 50 who had recovered from COVID-19. CDR3 region: CASSLVTGTSGIEADTQYF. CDR3 DNA sequence: TGTGCCAGCAGCTTAGTCACCGGGACTAGCGGGATTGAGGCAGATACGCAGTATTTT.